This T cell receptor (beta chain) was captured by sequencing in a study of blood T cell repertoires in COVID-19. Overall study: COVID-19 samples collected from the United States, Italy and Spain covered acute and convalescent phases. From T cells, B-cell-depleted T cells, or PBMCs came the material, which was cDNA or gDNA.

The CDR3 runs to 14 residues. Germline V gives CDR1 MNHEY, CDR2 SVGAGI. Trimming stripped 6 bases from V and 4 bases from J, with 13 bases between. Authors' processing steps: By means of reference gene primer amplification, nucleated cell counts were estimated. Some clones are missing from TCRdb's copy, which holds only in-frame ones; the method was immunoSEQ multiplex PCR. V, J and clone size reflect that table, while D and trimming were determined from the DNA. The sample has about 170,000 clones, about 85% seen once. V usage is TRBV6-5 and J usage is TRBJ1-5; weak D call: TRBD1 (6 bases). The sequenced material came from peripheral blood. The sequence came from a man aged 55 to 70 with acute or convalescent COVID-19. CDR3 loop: CASSLGQSNQPQHF. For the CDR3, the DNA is TGTGCCAGCAGCCTCGGACAGTCTAATCAGCCCCAGCATTTT.